This T cell receptor (beta chain) was captured by sequencing in a study of blood T cells in healthy people across ages. Points from the study as a whole: TCR beta diversity, measured per million T cells, fell in a roughly linear way with age.

Healthy Russian Caucasian donors spanned ages about 6 to 95 years. Per sample, a minimum of 6 million PBMCs were isolated. Then a second PCR, running roughly 7 to 11 cycles, was carried out with a sample-barcoded 5' primer and a J-beta primer mix. A 12-random-nucleotide template-switch adaptor tagged each cDNA molecule. A single record per CDR3 protein comes from TCRdb applying MiXCR to the 5' RACE reads. The data hold about 2 million distinct CDR3 sequences, with roughly 49% observed a single time. Germline V lookup: CDR1 LNHNV, CDR2 YYDKDF (reference sequence). The V end was cut by 5 bases, the J end by 4 bases, with 18 bases between. This CDR3 spans 16 amino acids. In this sample, this clonotype turned up a few times. What it recognizes is unknown.

The receptor comes from a middle-aged woman in good health. The sample consisted of blood. V and J are TRBV15 and TRBJ2-1; tentative D call: TRBD1 (6 bases). The CDR3 DNA reads TGTGCCACCAGCCGAGGGAACAGGGCCGCTTACAATGAGCAGTTCTTC. Encoded protein: CATSRGNRAAYNEQFF. Full variable domain (missing parts from reference TRBV15 and TRBJ2-1): DAMVIQNPRYQVTQFGKPVTLSCSQTLNHNVMYWYQQKSSQAPKLLFHYYDKDFNNEADTPDNFQSRRPNTSFCFLDIRSPGLGDTAMYLCATSRGNRAAYNEQFFGPGTRLTVL.